The TCR beta chain under discussion was sequenced for a study of blood T cell repertoires in COVID-19. The J segment lost 4 bases and the V segment lost 2 bases, leaving 8 bases of the junction unmatched. This CDR3 has 16 amino acids. CDR1 is MDHEN, CDR2 SYDVKM, per germline. The protocol was immunoSEQ multiplex PCR, while the TCRdb copy is restricted to in-frame clones and leaves out a portion. Of a few hundred thousand clones in the sample, over 75% were seen once. Material: PBMCs or T cells enriched from blood (not recorded which). V is TRBV28 and J is TRBJ1-1; 9 positions agree with TRBD1. This TCR was sampled from a woman under 40 who had recovered from COVID-19. The CDR3 sequence: CASSLLPLTGGTEAFF. Written as DNA, the CDR3 is TGTGCCAGCAGTTTACTTCCCCTGACAGGGGGCACTGAAGCTTTCTTT.